These T cell receptor beta chains were read from a single sample in a study of vaccination and CD4 T cells after COVID-19. From the PCR reads, TCRdb called clonotypes with MiXCR, one entry per CDR3 protein. The data hold fewer than 2,000 distinct CDR3 sequences, with under 80% observed a single time. No antigen has been assigned to these receptors. Sequenced sample: CD4+ T cells from blood, cultured in vitro. The receptor set was obtained from a human donor in good health. Both conserved end residues are part of each CDR3. The order of the fields is J gene, clone size, D gene, V gene, CDR3 protein, CDR3 DNA. D genes are given only for firm matches. Clone size is given for some rows only: seen once, a few or many times, or a class if the clone is expanded.

TRBJ1-5	NA	NA	TRBV6-1	CASRRAGTLHSNQPQHF	TGTGCCAGCAGACGAGCCGGGACACTCCATAGCAATCAGCCCCAGCATTTT
TRBJ2-2	NA	NA	TRBV5-1	CASSSRRTGELFF	TGCGCCAGCAGCTCGAGACGCACCGGGGAGCTGTTTTTT
TRBJ2-7	NA	NA	TRBV19	CASSIQGSFHEQYF	TGTGCCAGTAGTATACAGGGTTCCTTCCACGAGCAGTACTTC
TRBJ1-1	NA	NA	TRBV9	CASSVVSNTEAFF	TGTGCCAGCAGCGTAGTGTCCAACACTGAAGCTTTCTTT
TRBJ1-4	NA	TRBD1	TRBV10-3	CAIRTGQGVDEKLFF	TGTGCCATCAGAACCGGACAGGGGGTAGATGAAAAACTGTTTTTT
TRBJ2-7	NA	NA	TRBV19	CASSPLDRSSYEQYF	TGTGCCAGTAGTCCTCTCGACAGGAGCTCCTACGAGCAGTACTTC
TRBJ2-5	NA	NA	TRBV7-2	CASSGRRVLSAGTQETQYF	TGTGCCAGCAGCGGCCGAAGGGTGCTCAGCGCGGGGACTCAAGAGACCCAGTACTTC
TRBJ2-5	NA	TRBD2	TRBV7-9	CASSLAGTTEETQYF	TGCGCCAGCAGCTTGGCCGGGACTACTGAAGAGACCCAGTACTTC
TRBJ2-1	NA	NA	TRBV20-1	CSAIAPGSSLSYNEQFF	TGCAGTGCTATAGCACCAGGGAGCTCTCTCTCCTACAATGAGCAGTTCTTC
TRBJ2-3	NA	TRBD2	TRBV20-1	CSAPGTSGGTDTQYF	TGCAGTGCTCCCGGGACTAGCGGGGGCACAGATACGCAGTATTTT
TRBJ2-7	NA	NA	TRBV7-9	CASSFGGVTYEQYF	TGTGCCAGCAGCTTTGGAGGGGTGACCTACGAGCAGTACTTC
TRBJ2-2	NA	NA	TRBV20-1	CSASMESNTGELFF	TGCAGTGCTAGTATGGAATCGAACACCGGGGAGCTGTTTTTT
TRBJ2-7	NA	TRBD2	TRBV6-1	CASRPGLAGVYEQYF	TGTGCCAGCAGGCCGGGACTAGCGGGGGTCTACGAGCAGTACTTC
TRBJ2-5	NA	TRBD1	TRBV20-1	CSANRDSGETQYF	TGCAGTGCTAACCGGGACAGTGGAGAGACCCAGTACTTC
TRBJ1-2	few	NA	TRBV6-5	CASSYGRTYGYTF	TGTGCCAGCAGTTACGGGCGGACCTATGGCTACACCTTC
TRBJ1-2	NA	TRBD1	TRBV27	CASSFRGQRGYTF	TGTGCCAGCAGTTTCAGGGGGCAGCGTGGCTACACCTTC
TRBJ2-7	NA	NA	TRBV10-3	CAISGGMGNEQYF	TGTGCCATCAGTGGAGGGATGGGAAACGAGCAGTACTTC
TRBJ1-5	NA	NA	TRBV12-3/TRBV12-4	CASSLHRDNQPQHF	TGTGCCAGCAGTTTACACAGGGACAATCAGCCCCAGCATTTT
TRBJ1-3	NA	NA	TRBV20-1	CSAKDQGSGNTIYF	TGCAGTGCAAAAGATCAGGGATCTGGAAACACCATATATTTT
TRBJ2-5	NA	TRBD1	TRBV11-3	CASSRGQGIVETRYF	TGTGCCAGCAGCCGTGGACAGGGGATCGTGGAGACCCGGTACTTC
TRBJ1-5	NA	NA	TRBV18	CASSPKSAAGQPQHF	TGTGCCAGCTCACCTAAATCCGCGGCGGGTCAGCCCCAGCATTTT
TRBJ1-2	few	TRBD1	TRBV7-2	CASSGGTGGAYGYTF	TGTGCCAGCAGCGGGGGGACAGGTGGGGCCTATGGCTACACCTTC
TRBJ2-5	few	NA	TRBV7-3	CASSPTGLQETQYF	TGTGCCAGCAGCCCGACAGGTCTCCAAGAGACCCAGTACTTC